Shown below are 26 T cell receptor beta chains from a single sample sequenced in a study of T cells in localized non-small cell lung cancer. Some clones are missing from TCRdb's copy, which holds only in-frame ones; the method was immunoSEQ multiplex PCR. In the table there are some 10,000 clones, just under 50% of which are singletons. The sequencing used lymph node tissue, collected before any cancer treatment. The receptors here all came from a woman aged 35 to 69 with stage II squamous cell lung carcinoma.

The rearrangement links TRBV10-2 to TRBJ1-1; D gene unclear. The CDR3 covers 13 residues. Germline V gene sequence: CDR1 WSHSY, CDR2 SAAADI. The V end lost 6 bases, the J end lost 6 bases, and 14 bases lay between the germline ends. The CDR3 nucleotides are TGCGCCAGCAGAGACACGGGGAGGGCTGAAGCTTTCTTT. This translates into CASRDTGRAEAFF.

The chain carries TRBV5-1 and TRBJ1-1; 7 nucleotides agree with TRBD1. In germline, CDR1 is SGHRS, CDR2 YFSETQ. With V trimmed by 4 bases and J by 0 bases, 3 bases remained unmatched. The CDR3 is 14 residues long. CDR3 in amino acids: CASSPGTVNTEAFF. CDR3 in DNA: TGCGCCAGCAGCCCCGGGACAGTGAACACTGAAGCTTTCTTT.

The CDR3 region is CASREDGKAFF. Here the CDR3 DNA reads TGTGCCAGCAGGGAAGACGGTAAAGCTTTCTTT. This chain uses TRBV6-7 with TRBJ1-1, with D unresolved. TRBV6-7 is treated as an ORF (open reading frame) with a function not yet certain. Trimming pared 6 bases from V and 9 bases from J, leaving 11 bases between. The CDR3 totals 11 residues.

The rearrangement joins TRBV6-8 to TRBJ2-5, with D maybe TRBD1 (5 bases). The CDR3 consists of 14 residues. Germline CDR1 is MNHGY and CDR2 is SAAAGT. The V end was cut by 8 bases, the J end by 4 bases, with 17 bases between. The chain's CDR3 is CASGYSGMGETQYF. The CDR3 nucleotides read TGTGCCAGCGGGTATTCAGGGATGGGAGAGACCCAGTACTTC.

The chain carries TRBV9 and TRBJ2-2, with 7 bases fitting TRBD1. Germline CDR1 and CDR2: SGDLS and YYNGEE. The CDR3 is 13 residues long. Trimming cost V 5 bases and J 6 bases; bases outside gene matches: 4. CDR3 residues: CASSSQGSGELFF. The CDR3 DNA reads TGTGCCAGCAGTTCACAGGGGTCCGGGGAGCTGTTTTTT. The full variable domain, rest sourced from reference TRBV9 and TRBJ2-2, is DSGVTQTPKHLITATGQRVTLRCSPRSGDLSVYWYQQSLDQGLQFLIQYYNGEERAKGNILERFSAQQFPDLHSELNLSSLELGDSALYFCASSSQGSGELFFGEGSRLTVL.

This chain joins TRBV6-4 and TRBJ2-1; 7 bases map to TRBD1. The length of the CDR3 is 15 residues. V lost 6 bases to trimming and J lost 3 bases; unmatched junction nucleotides: 8. The V gene's germline CDR1 is MRHNA and CDR2 SNTAGT. CDR3 in amino acids: CASRSGTVNYNEQFF. The CDR3 bases are TGTGCCAGCAGATCCGGGACAGTTAACTACAATGAGCAGTTCTTC.

The chain joins TRBV19 to TRBJ1-1, with D possibly being TRBD1 (5 bases). Germline V gene lookup returns CDR1 LNHDA and CDR2 SQIVND (reference sequence). The CDR3 is 11 amino acids. Trimming stripped 5 bases from V and 8 bases from J, with 9 bases between. CDR3 residues: CASSPGGEAFF. DNA for the CDR3: TGTGCCAGTAGTCCCGGGGGGGAAGCTTTCTTT.

This clone was observed a handful of times. The chain employs TRBV6-8 and TRBJ1-1; a possible D gene is TRBD1 (5 bases). Germline V gives CDR1 MNHGY, CDR2 SAAAGT. The CDR3 is 13 amino acids. Trimming removed 10 bases at V and 1 base at J, with 13 bases between. This CDR3 is CANQQEANTEAFF. The CDR3 bases are TGTGCCAACCAACAGGAGGCGAACACTGAAGCTTTCTTT.

This clone has more than one count but fewer than ten. This chain connects TRBV6-8 to TRBJ1-4; D remains ambiguous. Per the germline V gene, CDR1 is MNHGY and CDR2 is SAAAGT. This CDR3 is 14 amino acids long. The germline V and J ends were trimmed by 2 bases and 8 bases, with 12 bases remaining between them. CDR3 protein: CASSYDSRQEKLFF. CDR3 nucleotide sequence: TGTGCCAGCAGTTACGATTCGCGGCAGGAAAAACTGTTTTTT.

This clone was detected only a few times. The chain couples TRBV6-8 to TRBJ1-1, with D possibly matching TRBD1 (5 bases). The CDR3 sequence is 13 residues long. Trimming stripped 6 bases from V and 1 base from J, with 9 bases between. The germline CDR1 and CDR2 sequences are MNHGY and SAAAGT. CDR3 sequence: CASSQTGNTEAFF. For the CDR3, the DNA is TGTGCCAGCAGCCAAACAGGGAACACTGAAGCTTTCTTT.

The J gene is TRBJ1-3, the V gene TRBV12-5, with 7 bases matching TRBD1. Trimming cost V 2 bases and J 7 bases; bases outside gene matches: 20. From germline, CDR1 is LGHNT and CDR2 FRNRAP. CDR3 length: 19 residues. The CDR3 nucleotides read TGTGCTAGTGGTTTGACCTTATTGGGACAGACGGGGCTCTCCAACACCATATATTTT. Amino acids: CASGLTLLGQTGLSNTIYF.

This clone has only a few counts. The chain joins TRBV6-8 to TRBJ1-2, with 9 bases identical to TRBD1. Germline V gene sequence: CDR1 MNHGY, CDR2 SAAAGT. Trimming cost V 2 bases and J 3 bases; bases outside gene matches: 10. The CDR3 is made up of 17 amino acids. In DNA form, the CDR3 reads TGTGCCAGCAGTTACCAATTTACAGGGGGCGCTTACTATGGCTACACCTTC. Amino acid sequence: CASSYQFTGGAYYGYTF.

V usage is TRBV19 and J usage is TRBJ2-3; 8 bases are a match to TRBD2. This CDR3 is 15 amino acids long. Germline V gene sequence: CDR1 LNHDA, CDR2 SQIVND (reference sequence). Trimming took 1 base from V and 2 from J; bases not matched to a gene: 2. The CDR3 here is CASSIGAGVTDTQYF. As DNA, the CDR3 is TGTGCCAGTAGTATAGGAGCGGGAGTCACAGATACGCAGTATTTT.

V gene TRBV19 combines with J gene TRBJ1-1; tentative D call: TRBD1 (6 bases). V lost 5 bases to trimming and J lost 1 base, with 14 bases between them. The CDR3 runs to 15 residues. CDR1 is LNHDA, CDR2 SQIVND, per germline (reference sequence). CDR3 in DNA: TGTGCCAGTAGTTCACAGGGCGTGAGGAACACTGAAGCTTTCTTT. This gives the protein CASSSQGVRNTEAFF.

This chain links TRBV28 with TRBJ2-3; tentative D call: TRBD2 (7 bases). In germline, CDR1 is MDHEN, CDR2 SYDVKM. The CDR3 is 15 residues long. The V end lost 6 bases, the J end lost 2 bases, and 15 bases lay between the germline ends. The CDR3 is CASSPAGAPTDTQYF. The CDR3 nucleotides are TGTGCCAGCAGCCCCGCGGGGGCTCCCACAGATACGCAGTATTTT.

The V call is TRBV19, the J call TRBJ1-1; TRBD1 aligns across 7 bases. Germline CDR1 reads LNHDA; CDR2 reads SQIVND (reference sequence). This CDR3 is 14 amino acids long. With 4 bases clipped from V and 5 bases from J, the junction kept 7 bases outside the gene matches. The CDR3 coding sequence is TGTGCCAGTAGTACACAGGGGCAGCGGACTGAAGCTTTCTTT. Protein product: CASSTQGQRTEAFF.

The V gene is TRBV6-7, the J gene TRBJ1-1; D is possibly TRBD1 (5 bases). TRBV6-7 is an ORF; its function is uncertain. Trimming shortened V by 10 bases and J by 6 bases, and 12 bases separated the two germline ends. The CDR3 is 11 amino acids. The CDR3 nucleotides are TGTGCCACCAACGTGGGGCCTGAAGCTTTCTTT. This codes for CATNVGPEAFF.

This clone has a handful of counts. The rearrangement links TRBV2 to TRBJ1-1; 7 bases fit TRBD1. CDR3 length: 15 residues. In germline, CDR1 is SNHLY, CDR2 FYNNEI. Losses at the gene ends were 2 bases for V and 2 bases for J; bases not matched to a gene: 5. The chain's CDR3 is CASSERQGGNTEAFF. The CDR3, as DNA: TGTGCCAGCAGTGAACGACAGGGTGGCAACACTGAAGCTTTCTTT.

The gene calls are TRBV19 and TRBJ2-6; 8 positions agree with TRBD1. The CDR3 spans 17 residues. The V and J ends lost 5 bases and 1 base, in that order; junction bases with no gene match: 7. Germline CDR1 and CDR2: LNHDA and SQIVND (reference sequence). CDR3 nucleotide sequence: TGTGCCAGTAGTCGTCCGGGACAGGCGTCTGGGGCCAACGTCCTGACTTTC. This codes for CASSRPGQASGANVLTF.

This clone was seen a single time. This rearrangement joins TRBV19 to TRBJ1-6; possible D gene TRBD1, 6 bases. The CDR3 runs 16 residues. CDR1 and CDR2 from the germline V gene are LNHDA and SQIVND (reference sequence). V lost 3 bases and J 7 bases, leaving 16 bases between the germline ends. In nucleotides, the CDR3 is TGTGCCAGTAGTATGGACAGAGGGCGCCTCAATTCACCCCTCCACTTT. Its translation is CASSMDRGRLNSPLHF.

This clone is deemed medium-sized (0.01 to 0.1%). The rearrangement joins TRBV6-8 to TRBJ1-6; D unresolved. Between the trimmed V and J ends, which lost 5 bases and 2 bases, there was a span of 7 bases. Germline CDR1 is MNHGY and CDR2 is SAAAGT. This CDR3 region has 14 residues. The CDR3 DNA is TGTGCCAGCAGTGCCGGCCCCTATAATTCACCCCTCCACTTT. It yields the protein CASSAGPYNSPLHF.

This clone was observed a handful of times. The chain is built from TRBV6-8 and TRBJ2-7; D possibly uses TRBD1 or TRBD2 (5 bases each). CDR3 length: 15 amino acids. V was cut by 6 bases and J by 1 base, with 16 bases left in between. CDR1 and CDR2 from the germline V gene are MNHGY and SAAAGT. The CDR3 here is CASSRGPPPSYEQYF. CDR3 coding DNA: TGTGCCAGCAGCCGGGGACCTCCACCATCCTACGAGCAGTACTTC.

The sample holds a few counts of this clone. The chain uses TRBV9 and TRBJ1-1, with D unclear. The V gene lost 5 bases and the J gene lost 1 base, with 21 bases spanning the gap. The CDR3 is made up of 17 amino acids. Germline-derived CDR1 and CDR2 are SGDLS and YYNGEE. CDR3 in amino acids: CASSEAPPRRANTEAFF. The CDR3 DNA is TGTGCCAGCAGTGAAGCGCCCCCCCGTCGGGCGAACACTGAAGCTTTCTTT.

In its sample, this clone was seen a few times. J is TRBJ1-1 and V is TRBV30, with a tentative D call TRBD1 (6 bases). This CDR3 has 15 residues. V was clipped by 0 bases and J by 1 base, with 12 bases between them. Germline CDR1 reads GTSNPN; CDR2 reads SVGIG (reference sequence). In nucleotides, the CDR3 is TGTGCCTGGAGTGTACGGGGGGGCAGGAACACTGAAGCTTTCTTT. Encoded protein: CAWSVRGGRNTEAFF.

This clone was counted between two and nine times. This chain joins TRBV15 and TRBJ1-1; no firm D call. The CDR3 runs 15 residues. V gave up 0 bases and J gave up 2 bases, with 10 bases separating them. The germline CDR1 and CDR2 sequences are LNHNV and YYDKDF (reference sequence). For the CDR3, the DNA is TGTGCCACCAGCAGAGATCCTCCAGCTAACACTGAAGCTTTCTTT. Amino acids: CATSRDPPANTEAFF.

In its sample, this clone was seen a few times. The J gene is TRBJ2-6, the V gene TRBV9; D is ambiguous. Germline V CDR1 and CDR2: SGDLS, YYNGEE. Trimming removed 6 bases from V and 8 bases from J, with 9 bases in between. This CDR3 has 12 residues. CDR3 sequence reads: CASTEVPNVLTF. Written as DNA, the CDR3 is TGTGCCAGCACTGAGGTTCCCAACGTCCTGACTTTC.